One T cell receptor (beta chain) is described in this entry. The sample originates from a study of blood T cell repertoires in COVID-19. Measured with immunoSEQ multiplex PCR; TCRdb has only the in-frame clones, and not every one. The sample records 35,000 to 45,000 clones, more than 75% being singletons. The ends were cut back, 5 bases at V and 4 bases at J, with 12 bases in the middle. CDR1 and CDR2 (germline): SEHNR, FQNEAQ (reference sequence). This CDR3 has 14 amino acids. The gene calls are TRBV7-9 and TRBJ2-1, with a possible D match to TRBD2 (6 bases). What was sequenced was peripheral blood. The origin of this receptor is an older man with active or convalescent COVID-19. This CDR3 is CASSPWGGYNEQFF. The CDR3 nucleotides are TGTGCCAGCAGCCCATGGGGAGGATACAATGAGCAGTTCTTC.